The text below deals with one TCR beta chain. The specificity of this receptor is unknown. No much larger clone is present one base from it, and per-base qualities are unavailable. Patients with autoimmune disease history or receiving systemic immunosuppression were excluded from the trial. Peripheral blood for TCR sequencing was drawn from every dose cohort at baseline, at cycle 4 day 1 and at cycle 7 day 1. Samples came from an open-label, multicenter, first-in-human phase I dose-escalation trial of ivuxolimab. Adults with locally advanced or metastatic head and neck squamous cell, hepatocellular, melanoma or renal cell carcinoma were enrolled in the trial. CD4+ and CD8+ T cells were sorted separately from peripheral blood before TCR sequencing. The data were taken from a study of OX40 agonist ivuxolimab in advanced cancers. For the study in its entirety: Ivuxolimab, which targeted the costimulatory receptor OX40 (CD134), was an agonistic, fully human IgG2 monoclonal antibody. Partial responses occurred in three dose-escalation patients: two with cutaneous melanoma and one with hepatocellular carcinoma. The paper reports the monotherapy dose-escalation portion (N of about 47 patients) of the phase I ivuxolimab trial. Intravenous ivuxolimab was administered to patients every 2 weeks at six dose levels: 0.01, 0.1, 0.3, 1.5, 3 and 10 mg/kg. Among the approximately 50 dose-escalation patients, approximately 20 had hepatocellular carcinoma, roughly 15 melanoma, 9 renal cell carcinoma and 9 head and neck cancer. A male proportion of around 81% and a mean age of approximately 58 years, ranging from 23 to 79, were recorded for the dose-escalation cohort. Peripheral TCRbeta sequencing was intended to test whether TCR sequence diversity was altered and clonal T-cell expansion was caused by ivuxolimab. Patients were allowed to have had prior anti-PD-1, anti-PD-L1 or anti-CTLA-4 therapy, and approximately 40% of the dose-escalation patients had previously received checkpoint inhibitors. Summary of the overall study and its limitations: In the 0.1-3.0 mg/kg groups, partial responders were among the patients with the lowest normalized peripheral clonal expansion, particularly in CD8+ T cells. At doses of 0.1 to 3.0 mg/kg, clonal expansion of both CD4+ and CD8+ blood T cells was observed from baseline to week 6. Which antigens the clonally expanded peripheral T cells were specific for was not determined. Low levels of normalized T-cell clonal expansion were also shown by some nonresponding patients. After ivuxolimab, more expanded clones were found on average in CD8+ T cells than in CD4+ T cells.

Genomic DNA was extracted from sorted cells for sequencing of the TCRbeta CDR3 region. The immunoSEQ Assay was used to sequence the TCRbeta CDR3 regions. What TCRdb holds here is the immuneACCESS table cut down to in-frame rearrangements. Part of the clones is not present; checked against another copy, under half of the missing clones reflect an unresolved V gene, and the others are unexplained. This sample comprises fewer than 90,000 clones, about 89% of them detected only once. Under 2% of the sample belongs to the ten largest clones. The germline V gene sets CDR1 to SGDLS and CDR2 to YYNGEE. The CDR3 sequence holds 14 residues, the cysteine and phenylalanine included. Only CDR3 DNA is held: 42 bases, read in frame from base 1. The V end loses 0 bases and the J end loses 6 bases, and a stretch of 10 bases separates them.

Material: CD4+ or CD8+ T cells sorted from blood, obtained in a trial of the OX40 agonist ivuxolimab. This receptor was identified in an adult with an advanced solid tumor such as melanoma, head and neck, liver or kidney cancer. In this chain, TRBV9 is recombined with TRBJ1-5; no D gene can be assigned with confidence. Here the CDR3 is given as CASSVGGEGQPQHF. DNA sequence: TGTGCCAGCAGCGTAGGTGGGGAGGGTCAGCCCCAGCATTTT.